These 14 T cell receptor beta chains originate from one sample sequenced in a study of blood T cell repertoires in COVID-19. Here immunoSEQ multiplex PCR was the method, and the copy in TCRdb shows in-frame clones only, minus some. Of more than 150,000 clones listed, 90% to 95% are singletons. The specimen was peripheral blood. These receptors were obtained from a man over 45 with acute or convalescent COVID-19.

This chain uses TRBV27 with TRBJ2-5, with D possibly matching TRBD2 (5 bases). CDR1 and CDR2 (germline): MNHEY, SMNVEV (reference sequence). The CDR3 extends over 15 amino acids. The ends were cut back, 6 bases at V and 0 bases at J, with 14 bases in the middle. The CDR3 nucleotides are TGTGCCAGCAGGCGGGTCGTAGGGTACCAAGAGACCCAGTACTTC. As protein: CASRRVVGYQETQYF.

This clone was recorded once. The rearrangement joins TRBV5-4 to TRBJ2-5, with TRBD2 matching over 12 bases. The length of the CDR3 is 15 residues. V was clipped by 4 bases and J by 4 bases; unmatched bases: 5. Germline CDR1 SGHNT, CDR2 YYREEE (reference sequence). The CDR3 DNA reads TGTGCCAGCAGCACTCTGACTAGCGGGAGAGAGACCCAGTACTTC. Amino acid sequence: CASSTLTSGRETQYF.

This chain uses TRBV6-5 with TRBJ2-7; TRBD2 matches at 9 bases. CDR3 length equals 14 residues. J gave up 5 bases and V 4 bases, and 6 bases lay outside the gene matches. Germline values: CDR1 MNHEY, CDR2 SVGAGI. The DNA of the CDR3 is TGTGCCAGCAGTTGGGGACTAGCACGCAACGAGCAGTACTTC. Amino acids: CASSWGLARNEQYF.

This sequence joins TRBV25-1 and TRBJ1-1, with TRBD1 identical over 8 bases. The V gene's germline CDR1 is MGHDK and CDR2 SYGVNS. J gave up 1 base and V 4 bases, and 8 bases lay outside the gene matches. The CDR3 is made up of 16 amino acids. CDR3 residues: CASSVPQGAGNTEAFF. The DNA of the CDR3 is TGTGCCAGCAGTGTTCCCCAGGGGGCTGGGAACACTGAAGCTTTCTTT.

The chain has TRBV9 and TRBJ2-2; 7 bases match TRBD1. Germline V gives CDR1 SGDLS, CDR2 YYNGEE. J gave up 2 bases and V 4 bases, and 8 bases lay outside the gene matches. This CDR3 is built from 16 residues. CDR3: CASSPRQGGNTGELFF. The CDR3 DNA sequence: TGTGCCAGCAGCCCCCGACAGGGTGGTAACACCGGGGAGCTGTTTTTT.

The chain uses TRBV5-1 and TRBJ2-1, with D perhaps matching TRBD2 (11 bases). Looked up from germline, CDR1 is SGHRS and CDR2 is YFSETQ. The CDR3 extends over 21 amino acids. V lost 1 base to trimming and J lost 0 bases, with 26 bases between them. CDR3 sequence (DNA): TGCGCCAGCAGCTTGCCGACAGGGGGCCCTAGCGGGAGGATCTCCTACAATGAGCAGTTCTTC. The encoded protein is CASSLPTGGPSGRISYNEQFF.

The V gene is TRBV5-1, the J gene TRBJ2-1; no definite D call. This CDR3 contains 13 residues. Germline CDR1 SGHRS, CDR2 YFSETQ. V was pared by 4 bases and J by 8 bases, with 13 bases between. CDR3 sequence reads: CASSLSREDEQFF. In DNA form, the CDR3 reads TGCGCCAGCAGCCTCAGTAGAGAGGATGAGCAGTTCTTC.

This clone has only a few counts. The CDR3 coding sequence is TGTGCCAGCAGCTTTAGGCCAGGCAGCGGTGAAGCTTTCTTT. Translated, it gives CASSFRPGSGEAFF. This chain joins TRBV11-2 and TRBJ1-1; D gene uncertain. V shed 3 bases and J shed 7 bases, with 15 bases lying between them. Germline V gene data show CDR1 as SGHAT and CDR2 as FQNNGV. The CDR3 is made up of 14 amino acids.

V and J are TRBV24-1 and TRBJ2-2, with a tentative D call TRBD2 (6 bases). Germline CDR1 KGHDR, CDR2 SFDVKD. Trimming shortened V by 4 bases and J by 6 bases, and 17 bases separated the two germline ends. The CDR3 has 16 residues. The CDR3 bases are TGTGCCACCAGTGACCTCAGAAGGGAGGCACCCGGGGAGCTGTTTTTT. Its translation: CATSDLRREAPGELFF.

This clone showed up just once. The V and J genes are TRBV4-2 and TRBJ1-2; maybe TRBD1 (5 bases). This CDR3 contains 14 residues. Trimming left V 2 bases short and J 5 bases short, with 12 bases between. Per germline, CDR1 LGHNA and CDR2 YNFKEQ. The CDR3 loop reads CASSQYPGGYGYTF. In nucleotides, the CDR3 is TGTGCCAGCAGCCAATATCCGGGGGGGTATGGCTACACCTTC.

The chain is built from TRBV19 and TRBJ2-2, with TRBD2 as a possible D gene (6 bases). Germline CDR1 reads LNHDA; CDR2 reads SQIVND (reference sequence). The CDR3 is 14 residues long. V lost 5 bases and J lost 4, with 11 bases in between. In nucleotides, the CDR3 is TGTGCCAGTAGTCCTAGCGTAATCACCGGGGAGCTGTTTTTT. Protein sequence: CASSPSVITGELFF.

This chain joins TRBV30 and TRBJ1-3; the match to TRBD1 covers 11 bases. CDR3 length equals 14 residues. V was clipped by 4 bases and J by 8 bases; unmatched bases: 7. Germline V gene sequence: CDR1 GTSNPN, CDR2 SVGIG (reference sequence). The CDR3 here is CAWMGTGGMDTIYF. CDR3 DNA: TGTGCCTGGATGGGGACAGGGGGAATGGACACCATATATTTT.

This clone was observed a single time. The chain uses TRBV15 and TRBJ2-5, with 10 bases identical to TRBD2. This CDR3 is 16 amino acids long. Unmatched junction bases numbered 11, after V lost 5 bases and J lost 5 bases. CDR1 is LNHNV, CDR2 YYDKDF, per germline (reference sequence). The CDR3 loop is CATSVTSAGGAETQYF. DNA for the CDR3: TGTGCCACCAGCGTAACCTCAGCGGGAGGGGCGGAGACCCAGTACTTC.

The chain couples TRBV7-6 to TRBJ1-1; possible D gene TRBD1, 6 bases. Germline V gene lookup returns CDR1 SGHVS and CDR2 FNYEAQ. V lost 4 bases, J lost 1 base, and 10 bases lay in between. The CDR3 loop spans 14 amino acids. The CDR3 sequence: CASSSQDRNTEAFF. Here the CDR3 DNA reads TGTGCCAGCAGCTCCCAGGACAGGAACACTGAAGCTTTCTTT. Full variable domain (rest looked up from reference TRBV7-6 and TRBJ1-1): GAGVSQSPRYKVTKRGQDVALRCDPISGHVSLYWYRQALGQGPEFLTYFNYEAQQDKSGLPNDRFSAERPEGSISTLTIQRTEQRDSAMYRCASSSQDRNTEAFFGQGTRLTVV.